The following is a T cell receptor (beta chain) sequence with its context. What it binds is not known. These data belong to a study of shared clonotypes between healthy human individuals. Whole-study results and caveats: Naive subsets, compared against memory subsets, generally had larger estimated richness values.

Measured with immunoSEQ multiplex PCR; TCRdb has only the in-frame clones, and not every one. The sample has 950,000 to 1,100,000 clones, 78% seen once. The sample was memory CD4+ T cells from PBMCs. Subset specified: CD45RA-negative fraction. This receptor was obtained from a man between 18 and 35 years old in good health. Some clones in this sample may be carry-over from other donors' samples.

The CDR3 loop reads CASSSDPNSDTQYF. The CDR3 DNA is TGCGCCAGCAGCTCAGATCCCAACTCAGATACGCAGTATTTT. The genes are TRBV5-1 and TRBJ2-3; D is unresolved. CDR1 and CDR2 (germline): SGHRS, YFSETQ. Trimming removed 3 bases at V and 4 bases at J, with 12 bases between. The CDR3 runs 14 residues.